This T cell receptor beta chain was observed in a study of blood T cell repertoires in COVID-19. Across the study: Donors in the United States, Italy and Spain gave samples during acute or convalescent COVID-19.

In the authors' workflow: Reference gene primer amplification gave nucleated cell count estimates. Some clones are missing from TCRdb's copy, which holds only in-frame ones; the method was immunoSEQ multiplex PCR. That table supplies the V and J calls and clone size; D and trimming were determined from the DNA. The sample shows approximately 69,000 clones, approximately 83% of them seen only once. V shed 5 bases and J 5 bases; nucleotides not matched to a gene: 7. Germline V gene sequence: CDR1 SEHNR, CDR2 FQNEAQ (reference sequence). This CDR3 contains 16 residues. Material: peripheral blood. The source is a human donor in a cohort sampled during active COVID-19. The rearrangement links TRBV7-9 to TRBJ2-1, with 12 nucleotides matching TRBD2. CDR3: CASSTSGGPIHNEQFF. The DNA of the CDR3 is TGTGCCAGCAGCACTAGCGGGGGGCCAATTCACAATGAGCAGTTCTTC.